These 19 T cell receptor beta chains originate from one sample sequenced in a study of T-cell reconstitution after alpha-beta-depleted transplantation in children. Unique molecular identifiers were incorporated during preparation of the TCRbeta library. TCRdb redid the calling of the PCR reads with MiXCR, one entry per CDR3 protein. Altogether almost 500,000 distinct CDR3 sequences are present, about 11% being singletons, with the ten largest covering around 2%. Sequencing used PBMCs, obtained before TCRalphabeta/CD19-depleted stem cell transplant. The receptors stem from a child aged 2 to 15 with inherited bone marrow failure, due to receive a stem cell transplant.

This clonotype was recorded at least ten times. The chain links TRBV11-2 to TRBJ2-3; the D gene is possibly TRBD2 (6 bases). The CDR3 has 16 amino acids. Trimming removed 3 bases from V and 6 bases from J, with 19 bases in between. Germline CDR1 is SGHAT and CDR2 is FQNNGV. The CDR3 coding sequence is TGTGCCAGCAGCTTGCTAGGCCGGCTAGCGCCCGATACGCAGTATTTT. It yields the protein CASSLLGRLAPDTQYF.

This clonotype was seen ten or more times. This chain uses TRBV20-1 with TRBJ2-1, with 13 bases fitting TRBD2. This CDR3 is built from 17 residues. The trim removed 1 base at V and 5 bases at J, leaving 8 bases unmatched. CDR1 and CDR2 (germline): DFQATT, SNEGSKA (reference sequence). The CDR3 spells CSARVLELAGGDNEQFF. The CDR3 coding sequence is TGCAGTGCTAGAGTTCTGGAACTAGCGGGAGGGGACAATGAGCAGTTCTTC.

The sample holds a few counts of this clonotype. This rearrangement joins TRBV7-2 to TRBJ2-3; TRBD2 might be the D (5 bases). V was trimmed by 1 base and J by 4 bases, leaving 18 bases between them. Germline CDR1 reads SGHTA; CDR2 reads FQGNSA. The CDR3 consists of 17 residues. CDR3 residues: CASSLGSGSGPADTQYF. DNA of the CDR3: TGTGCCAGCAGCTTAGGAAGCGGCTCCGGACCCGCAGATACGCAGTATTTT.

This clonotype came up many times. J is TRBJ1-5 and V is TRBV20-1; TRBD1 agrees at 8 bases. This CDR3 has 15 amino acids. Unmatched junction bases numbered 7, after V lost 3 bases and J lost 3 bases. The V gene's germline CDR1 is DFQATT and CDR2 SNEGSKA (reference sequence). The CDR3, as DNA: TGCAGTGCTAGTTCCTTGGGACAGGACAATCAGCCCCAGCATTTT. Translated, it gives CSASSLGQDNQPQHF.

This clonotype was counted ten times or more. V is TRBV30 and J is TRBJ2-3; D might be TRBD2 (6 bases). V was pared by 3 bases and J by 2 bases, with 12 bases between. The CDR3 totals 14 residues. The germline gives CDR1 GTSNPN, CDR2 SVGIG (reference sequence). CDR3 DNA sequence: TGTGCCTGGAGGGGGCTAGCGCACACAGATACGCAGTATTTT. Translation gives CAWRGLAHTDTQYF.

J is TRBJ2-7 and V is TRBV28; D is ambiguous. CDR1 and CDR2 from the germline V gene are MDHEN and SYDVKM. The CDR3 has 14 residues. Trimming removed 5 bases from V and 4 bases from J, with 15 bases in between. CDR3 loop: CASSPPLPPYEQYF. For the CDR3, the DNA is TGTGCCAGCAGTCCCCCCCTCCCTCCTTACGAGCAGTACTTC.

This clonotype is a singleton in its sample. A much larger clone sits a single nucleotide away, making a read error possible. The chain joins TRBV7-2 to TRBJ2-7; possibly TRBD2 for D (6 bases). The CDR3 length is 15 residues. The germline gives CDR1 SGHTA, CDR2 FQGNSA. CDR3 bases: TGTGCCAACAGCTTAGGCGTGGGACTCTTCTACGAGCAGTACTTC. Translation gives CANSLGVGLFYEQYF. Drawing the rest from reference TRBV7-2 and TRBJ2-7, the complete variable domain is GAGVSQSPSNKVTEKGKDVELRCDPISGHTALYWYRQSLGQGLEFLIYFQGNSAPDKSGLPSDRFSAERTGGSVSTLTIQRTQQEDSAVYLCANSLGVGLFYEQYFGPGTRLTVT.

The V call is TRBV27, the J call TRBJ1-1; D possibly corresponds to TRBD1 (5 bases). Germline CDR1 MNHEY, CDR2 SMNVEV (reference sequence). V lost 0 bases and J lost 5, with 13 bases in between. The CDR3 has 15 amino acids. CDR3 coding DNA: TGTGCCAGCAGTTTATCCCCCGGGGGGGTGACTGAAGCTTTCTTT. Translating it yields CASSLSPGGVTEAFF.

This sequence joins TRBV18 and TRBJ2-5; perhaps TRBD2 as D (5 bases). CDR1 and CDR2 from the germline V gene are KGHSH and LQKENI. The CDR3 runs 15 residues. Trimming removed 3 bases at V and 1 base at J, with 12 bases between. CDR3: CASSPAGGSQETQYF. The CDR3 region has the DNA TGTGCCAGCTCACCGGCGGGCGGATCCCAAGAGACCCAGTACTTC.

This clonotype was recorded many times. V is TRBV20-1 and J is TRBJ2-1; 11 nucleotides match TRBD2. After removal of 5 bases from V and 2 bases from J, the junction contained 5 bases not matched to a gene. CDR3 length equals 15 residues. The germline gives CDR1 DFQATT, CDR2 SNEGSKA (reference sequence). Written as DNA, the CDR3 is TGCAGTGCTGGACAACTAGCGGGAGCCTACAATGAGCAGTTCTTC. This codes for CSAGQLAGAYNEQFF.

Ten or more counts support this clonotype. This CDR3 reads CASSPLAGTYEQYF. As DNA, the CDR3 is TGCGCCAGCAGCCCCCTAGCGGGAACCTACGAGCAGTACTTC. The rearrangement links TRBV4-3 to TRBJ2-7; 9 bases fit TRBD2. The CDR3 loop spans 14 amino acids. Germline V gene sequence: CDR1 LGHNA, CDR2 YSLEER. Trimming took 4 bases from V and 2 from J; bases not matched to a gene: 3.

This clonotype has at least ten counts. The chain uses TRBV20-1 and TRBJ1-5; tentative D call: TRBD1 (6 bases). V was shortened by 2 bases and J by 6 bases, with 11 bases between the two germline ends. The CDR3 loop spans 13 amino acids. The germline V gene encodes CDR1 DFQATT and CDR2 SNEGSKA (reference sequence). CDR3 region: CSARKGDGQPQHF. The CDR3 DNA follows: TGCAGTGCTAGAAAGGGGGACGGTCAGCCCCAGCATTTT.

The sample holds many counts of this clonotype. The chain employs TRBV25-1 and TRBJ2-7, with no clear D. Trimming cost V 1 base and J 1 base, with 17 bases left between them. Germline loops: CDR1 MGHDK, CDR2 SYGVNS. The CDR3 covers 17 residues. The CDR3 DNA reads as TGTGCCAGCAGTGAATCTTCCGGCGGACCAATGTCCTACGAGCAGTACTTC. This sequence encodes CASSESSGGPMSYEQYF.

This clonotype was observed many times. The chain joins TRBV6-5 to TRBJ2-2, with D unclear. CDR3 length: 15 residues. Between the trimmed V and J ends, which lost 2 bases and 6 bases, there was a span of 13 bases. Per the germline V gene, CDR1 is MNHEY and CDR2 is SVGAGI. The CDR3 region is CASSYTLVWAGELFF. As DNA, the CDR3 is TGTGCCAGCAGTTACACCCTAGTGTGGGCCGGGGAGCTGTTTTTT.

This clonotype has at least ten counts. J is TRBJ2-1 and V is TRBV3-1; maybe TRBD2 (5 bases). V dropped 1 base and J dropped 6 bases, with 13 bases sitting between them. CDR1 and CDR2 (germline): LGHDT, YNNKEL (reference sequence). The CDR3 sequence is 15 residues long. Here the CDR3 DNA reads TGTGCCAGCAGCCAAGGGACTCCCACCCCCAATGAGCAGTTCTTC. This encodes CASSQGTPTPNEQFF.

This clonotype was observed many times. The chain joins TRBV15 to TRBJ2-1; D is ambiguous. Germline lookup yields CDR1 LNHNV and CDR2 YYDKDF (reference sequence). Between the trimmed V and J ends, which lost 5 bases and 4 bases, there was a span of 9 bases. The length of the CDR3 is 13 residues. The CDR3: CATSRRPYNEQFF. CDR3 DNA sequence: TGTGCCACCAGCCGCCGTCCTTACAATGAGCAGTTCTTC.

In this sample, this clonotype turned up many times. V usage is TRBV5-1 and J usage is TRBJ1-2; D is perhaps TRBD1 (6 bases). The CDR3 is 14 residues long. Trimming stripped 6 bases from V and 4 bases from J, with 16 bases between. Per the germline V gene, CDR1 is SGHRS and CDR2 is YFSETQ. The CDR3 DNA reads TGCGCCAGCACCATAACGGGAGGGGGCTATGGCTACACCTTC. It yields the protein CASTITGGGYGYTF.

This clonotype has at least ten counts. CDR3 nucleotides: TGCAGTGCTCTCACAGGGGATCTCACAGATACGCAGTATTTT. Its protein is CSALTGDLTDTQYF. V usage is TRBV20-1 and J usage is TRBJ2-3; the match to TRBD1 covers 7 bases. From germline, CDR1 is DFQATT and CDR2 SNEGSKA (reference sequence). CDR3 length: 14 residues. V lost 5 bases, J lost 2 bases, and 7 bases stayed unmatched.

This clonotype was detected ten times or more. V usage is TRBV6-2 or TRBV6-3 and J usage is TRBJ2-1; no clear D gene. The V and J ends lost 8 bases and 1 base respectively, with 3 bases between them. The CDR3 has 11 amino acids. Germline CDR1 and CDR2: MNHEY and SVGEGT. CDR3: CASLSYNEQFF. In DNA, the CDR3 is TGTGCCAGCTTGTCCTACAATGAGCAGTTCTTC.